These 14 T cell receptor beta chains originate from one sample sequenced in a study of OX40 agonist ivuxolimab in advanced cancers. Data came from immunoSEQ multiplex PCR; TCRdb stores just in-frame clones and leaves some out. The sample has some 83,000 clones, 86% seen once. The sequencing here drew on CD4+ or CD8+ T cells sorted from blood, taken in a trial of the OX40 agonist ivuxolimab. The receptors originated from an adult with an advanced solid tumor such as melanoma, head and neck, liver or kidney cancer.

J is TRBJ1-2 and V is TRBV19; 8 positions match TRBD1. Trimming removed 4 bases from V and 4 bases from J; junction bases left unmatched: 5. Germline assignment: CDR1 LNHDA and CDR2 SQIVND (reference sequence). The CDR3 contains 14 residues. CDR3 amino acids: CASSRGQGRYGYTF. The CDR3 DNA reads TGTGCCAGTAGTAGAGGACAGGGCCGCTATGGCTACACCTTC.

This clone was seen only a few times. V usage is TRBV19 and J usage is TRBJ1-2; D is ambiguous. CDR3 length equals 15 residues. Looked up from germline, CDR1 is LNHDA and CDR2 is SQIVND (reference sequence). Trimming removed 5 bases at V and 4 bases at J, with 17 bases between. The CDR3 coding sequence is TGTGCCAGTAGTGCCCCAGGACGCATCGGCTATGGCTACACCTTC. Its translation is CASSAPGRIGYGYTF.

The rearrangement joins TRBV5-1 to TRBJ1-1; D is perhaps TRBD1 (5 bases). CDR3 length: 15 residues. CDR1 and CDR2 (germline): SGHRS, YFSETQ. Deletions cut 4 bases from V and 1 base from J, with 14 bases between. The CDR3 DNA reads as TGCGCCAGCAGCCAGGAAGGGACGGGGAACACTGAAGCTTTCTTT. Translated: CASSQEGTGNTEAFF.

The chain links TRBV6-6 to TRBJ1-3; D not certain. CDR1 MNHNY and CDR2 SVGAGI come from the germline V gene (reference sequence). The CDR3 spans 15 residues. V lost 7 bases and J 0 bases, leaving 13 bases between the germline ends. The CDR3 here is CASTHRLSSGNTIYF. As DNA, the CDR3 is TGTGCCAGCACCCACCGACTGAGCTCTGGAAACACCATATATTTT.

This chain links TRBV19 with TRBJ2-7, with a possible D match to TRBD2 (6 bases). CDR3 length: 16 amino acids. Germline CDR1 and CDR2: LNHDA and SQIVND (reference sequence). V lost 1 base and J 0 bases, leaving 13 bases between the germline ends. CDR3 in DNA: TGTGCCAGTAGTATAGTGGGCGGGGCGAGCTCCTACGAGCAGTACTTC. Translated: CASSIVGGASSYEQYF. Looking up the rest from reference TRBV19 and TRBJ2-7 gives the full variable domain: DGGITQSPKYLFRKEGQNVTLSCEQNLNHDAMYWYRQDPGQGLRLIYYSQIVNDFQKGDIAEGYSVSREKKESFPLTVTSAQKNPTAFYLCASSIVGGASSYEQYFGPGTRLTVT.

The rearrangement uses TRBV5-1 and TRBJ2-7; a weak D match, TRBD1 (6 bases). There are 15 residues in the CDR3. The V gene lost 4 bases and the J gene lost 2 bases, with 16 bases spanning the gap. Germline CDR1 is SGHRS and CDR2 is YFSETQ. DNA for the CDR3: TGCGCCAGCAGCCCTTCTCCGGGACAAACCTACGAGCAGTACTTC. Translated, it gives CASSPSPGQTYEQYF.

In nucleotides, the CDR3 is TGTGCCAGCAGGCCCGGACGAGGTCATACGCAGTATTTT. Translated, it gives CASRPGRGHTQYF. The chain links TRBV7-9 to TRBJ2-3; no reliable D call. V lost 6 bases and J lost 7, with 14 bases in between. Germline values: CDR1 SEHNR, CDR2 FQNEAQ (reference sequence). The CDR3 extends over 13 amino acids.

V usage is TRBV7-3 and J usage is TRBJ1-2, with unresolved D. The CDR3 loop spans 11 amino acids. V shed 7 bases and J shed 6 bases, with 9 bases lying between them. Germline V gene lookup returns CDR1 SGHTA and CDR2 FQGTGA. The CDR3 DNA is TGTGCCAGCAAGACGTTTGATGGCTACACCTTC. Its protein product is CASKTFDGYTF.

This chain links TRBV9 with TRBJ2-1, with D perhaps matching TRBD1 (6 bases). CDR1 SGDLS and CDR2 YYNGEE come from the germline V gene. The germline V and J ends were trimmed by 0 bases and 2 bases, with 9 bases remaining between them. The CDR3 contains 15 residues. The DNA of the CDR3 is TGTGCCAGCAGCGTAGTTGGACAGACCTACAATGAGCAGTTCTTC. Its protein product is CASSVVGQTYNEQFF.

This sequence joins TRBV7-6 and TRBJ1-6; D not resolved. The CDR3 consists of 15 residues. CDR1 and CDR2 from the germline V gene are SGHVS and FNYEAQ. Trimming took 3 bases from V and 4 from J, leaving 10 bases between them. CDR3 region: CASSFAGDYNSPLHF. The CDR3, as DNA: TGTGCCAGCAGCTTCGCCGGGGATTATAATTCACCCCTCCACTTT. Looking up the rest from reference TRBV7-6 and TRBJ1-6 gives the full variable domain: GAGVSQSPRYKVTKRGQDVALRCDPISGHVSLYWYRQALGQGPEFLTYFNYEAQQDKSGLPNDRFSAERPEGSISTLTIQRTEQRDSAMYRCASSFAGDYNSPLHFGNGTRLTVT.

The chain couples TRBV15 to TRBJ1-2, with TRBD1 matching 10 bases. Germline V gene sequence: CDR1 LNHNV, CDR2 YYDKDF (reference sequence). V shed 1 base and J 4 bases; nucleotides not matched to a gene: 6. CDR3 size: 16 residues. This chain's CDR3 is CATSRGPTGGSYGYTF. CDR3 nucleotide sequence: TGTGCCACCAGCAGAGGCCCGACAGGGGGCTCCTATGGCTACACCTTC.

The chain employs TRBV7-2 and TRBJ2-7; 9 bases fit TRBD1. The CDR3 runs 15 residues. Germline-derived CDR1 and CDR2 are SGHTA and FQGNSA. V lost 6 bases and J lost 2; bases outside the gene matches: 8. The CDR3 spells CASSPDRGKTYEQYF. As DNA, the CDR3 is TGTGCCAGCAGTCCCGACAGGGGGAAGACCTACGAGCAGTACTTC.

The chain employs TRBV5-1 and TRBJ2-4; D is unclear. The CDR3 runs to 14 residues. From germline, CDR1 is SGHRS and CDR2 YFSETQ. The V end was cut by 4 bases, the J end by 1 base, with 9 bases between. This chain's CDR3 is CASSPDGAKNIQYF. The CDR3, as DNA: TGCGCCAGCAGCCCCGACGGGGCCAAAAACATTCAGTACTTC.

The chain is built from TRBV4-2 and TRBJ2-3, with D possibly being TRBD2 (6 bases). Trimming cost V 0 bases and J 1 base, with 11 bases left between them. Germline V gene data show CDR1 as LGHNA and CDR2 as YNFKEQ. The CDR3 is made up of 16 amino acids. The CDR3 loop reads CASSQDQASGTDTQYF. As DNA, the CDR3 is TGTGCCAGCAGCCAAGATCAGGCTAGCGGCACAGATACGCAGTATTTT.